The present T cell receptor (beta chain) was sequenced within a study of shared clonotypes between healthy human individuals. Splitting the CD4+ cells yielded a CD45RA+ naive subset and a CD45RA-negative memory subset. V was pared by 8 bases and J by 5 bases, with 9 bases of the junction left unmatched. The CDR3 contains 15 residues. Germline V gene sequence: CDR1 MDHEN, CDR2 SYDVKM. Study-wide results and limits: The study generally estimated greater richness for naive than memory subsets.

Each PCR replicate from the sorted subsets contained roughly 210 ng DNA, which is 25,000 to 30,000 T cell genomes. Original handling: Filtering differed because ImmunoSEQ produced junction-only sequences that carried no quality scores. Profiling relied on immunoSEQ multiplex PCR, and the TCRdb table lists in-frame clones only, not all of them. The V and J calls and the clone size are those of that table, but D and trimming were determined from the DNA. The profile shows 550,000 to 700,000 clones, less than 80% of them singletons. This clone has just a few counts. Its specificity is unknown. The specimen was memory CD4+ T cells sorted from blood. Subset here: CD45RA-negative fraction. This sequence was found in a young woman in good health. The chain has TRBV28 and TRBJ1-5; 10 nucleotides agree with TRBD1. In nucleotides, the CDR3 is TGTGCCAGCGGCGGGACAGGGGTCGAGTATCAGCCCCAGCATTTT. It is translated as CASGGTGVEYQPQHF.